The TCR beta chain described here comes from a study of CD8 T cells in ankylosing spondylitis. The study's findings and limits: Among TCR beta sequences, a motif of under 10 highly homologous variants appeared characteristic of ankylosing spondylitis blood.

From the 5' RACE reads, TCRdb called clonotypes with MiXCR, one entry per CDR3 protein. The sample holds 340,000 or so distinct CDR3 sequences, roughly 14% seen once. This clonotype was seen only a few times. What it binds is not known. Germline values: CDR1 WNHNN, CDR2 SYGVQD (reference sequence). The V end lost 5 bases, the J end lost 3 bases, and 15 bases lay between the germline ends. The CDR3 contains 15 residues. The chain employs TRBV10-1 and TRBJ2-3; D remains unclear. This sequence was found in a male donor with ankylosing spondylitis or in good health (not recorded which). The source material was blood, either unsorted or a sorted T cell fraction (not recorded which). CDR3 amino acids: CASSPFEIGTDTQYF. CDR3 DNA: TGCGCCAGCAGTCCTTTTGAGATTGGGACAGATACGCAGTATTTT.